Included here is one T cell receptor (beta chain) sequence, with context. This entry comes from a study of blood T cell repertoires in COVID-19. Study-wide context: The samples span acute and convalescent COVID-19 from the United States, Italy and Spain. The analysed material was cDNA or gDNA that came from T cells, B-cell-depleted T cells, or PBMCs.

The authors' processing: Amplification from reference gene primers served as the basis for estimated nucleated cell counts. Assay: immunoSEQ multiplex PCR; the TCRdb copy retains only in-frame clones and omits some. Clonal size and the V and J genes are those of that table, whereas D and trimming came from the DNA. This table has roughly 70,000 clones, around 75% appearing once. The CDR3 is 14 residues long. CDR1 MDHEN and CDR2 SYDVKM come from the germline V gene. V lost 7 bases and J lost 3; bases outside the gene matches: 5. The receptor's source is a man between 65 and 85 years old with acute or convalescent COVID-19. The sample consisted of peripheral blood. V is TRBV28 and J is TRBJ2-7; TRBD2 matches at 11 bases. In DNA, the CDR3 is TGTGCCAGCACCCGCCTAGCGGGAGGCTACGAGCAGTACTTC. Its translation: CASTRLAGGYEQYF.